This TCR beta chain was identified in a study of response to subunit inactivated influenza vaccine. The germline V gene has CDR1 MGHRA and CDR2 YSYEKL. This CDR3 has 13 residues. Study outcomes and limitations: The authors proposed limited new T cell recruitment per seasonal influenza vaccination.

This clonotype was detected many times. Its matching antigen is unknown. An end of the junction does not agree with germline; a read error may underlie this. TCRdb reprocessed the RT-PCR reads with MiXCR, giving one entry per CDR3 protein. The table includes more than 450,000 distinct CDR3 sequences, 6.5% to 8% detected once. This TCR derives from a man in his fifties or sixties who received an inactivated influenza vaccine. This material consisted of PBMCs from blood, taken around 25 months after vaccination. The gene calls are TRBV4-1 and TRBJ2-2; D ambiguous. CDR3 in DNA: TGCGCCAGCAGCCGCGTCCCCACCGAGGAGCTGTTTTTT. Translated: CASSRVPTEELFF.